Listed below are T cell receptor beta chains from one sample, sequenced in a study of blood T cell repertoires in COVID-19. Only in-frame clones appear in the TCRdb table, and some are missing; sequencing was by immunoSEQ multiplex PCR. The sample includes about 350,000 clones, under 95% of them seen just once. Sequenced input: peripheral blood. The receptor set was obtained from a woman younger than 35 who had recovered from COVID-19. Both conserved end residues are part of each CDR3. The D gene is left open where the match is weak. Expanded clones get a size class; other rows say once, few or many, or leave the size out.

d_gene,j_gene,abundance,v_gene,CDR3aa,CDR3nt
.,TRBJ2-5,.,TRBV2,CASRVSFTETQYF,TGTGCCAGCAGGGTTAGTTTTACGGAGACCCAGTACTTC
TRBD2,TRBJ2-1,.,TRBV6-6,CASSLGTSDDSYNEQFF,TGTGCCAGCAGTCTGGGGACTAGCGACGACTCCTACAATGAGCAGTTCTTC
.,TRBJ1-5,.,TRBV7-2,CASSLSRNQPQHF,TGTGCCAGCAGCTTGTCCCGGAATCAGCCCCAGCATTTT
TRBD1,TRBJ1-2,.,TRBV5-4,CASSLADRGVYF,TGTGCCAGCAGCTTGGCGGACAGGGGGGTCTATTTC
TRBD1,TRBJ2-2,.,TRBV27,CASSLTGAGELFF,TGTGCCAGCAGTCTAACAGGGGCCGGGGAGCTGTTTTTT
.,TRBJ2-1,.,TRBV27,CASCISGALYNEQFF,TGTGCCAGCTGTATAAGCGGAGCCCTCTACAATGAGCAGTTCTTC
TRBD2,TRBJ2-5,.,TRBV14,CASSPKRRGARETQYF,TGTGCCAGCAGCCCGAAGAGGCGGGGGGCGCGGGAGACCCAGTACTTC
.,TRBJ1-1,.,TRBV11-3,CASSLDFPAEAFF,TGTGCCAGCAGCTTAGATTTTCCTGCTGAAGCTTTCTTT
.,TRBJ1-1,.,TRBV6-5,CASSSITGIGTEAFF,TGTGCCAGCAGTTCTATAACAGGGATAGGCACTGAAGCTTTCTTT
.,TRBJ1-4,.,TRBV27,CASSSPNRAANEKLFF,TGTGCCAGCAGCTCCCCTAACAGGGCTGCTAATGAAAAACTGTTTTTT
TRBD1,TRBJ2-2,.,TRBV6-5,CASSRQGMHTGELFF,TGTGCCAGCAGCCGACAGGGAATGCACACCGGGGAGCTGTTTTTT
.,TRBJ2-3,.,TRBV6-5,CASSYSNRRPTQYF,TGTGCCAGCAGTTATTCCAACAGGCGACCTACGCAGTATTTT
.,TRBJ2-3,.,TRBV11-3,CASSYYRDTQYF,TGTGCCAGCAGCTACTATAGGGATACGCAGTATTTT
TRBD2,TRBJ2-1,.,TRBV9,CASSSGLATYNEQFF,TGTGCCAGCAGCTCGGGACTAGCGACTTACAATGAGCAGTTCTTC
.,TRBJ1-5,few,TRBV7-2,CASSLEGASGNQPQHF,TGTGCCAGCAGCTTAGAAGGAGCGTCGGGCAATCAGCCCCAGCATTTT
TRBD1,TRBJ1-5,.,TRBV4-1,CASSQQGASQPQHF,TGCGCCAGCAGCCAACAGGGGGCGAGTCAGCCCCAGCATTTT
.,TRBJ2-5,.,TRBV29-1,CSVELRGRGETQYF,TGCAGCGTTGAACTCAGGGGCCGGGGAGAGACCCAGTACTTC
TRBD1,TRBJ1-1,.,TRBV29-1,CSVLDRGNTEAFF,TGCAGCGTACTGGACAGGGGCAACACTGAAGCTTTCTTT
TRBD2,TRBJ2-2,.,TRBV7-2,CASSPTGGSAGELFF,TGTGCCAGCAGCCCCACGGGGGGTTCGGCCGGGGAGCTGTTTTTT
TRBD1,TRBJ1-3,.,TRBV25-1,CASRGQGGNTIYF,TGTGCCAGCAGGGGACAGGGGGGAAACACCATATATTTT
TRBD2,TRBJ2-2,.,TRBV30,CAWSVVGGETGELFF,TGTGCCTGGAGTGTGGTGGGAGGGGAAACCGGGGAGCTGTTTTTT
TRBD2,TRBJ2-3,.,TRBV11-3,CASSLGVSGRTDTQYF,TGTGCCAGCAGCTTAGGTGTTAGCGGGAGAACAGATACGCAGTATTTT
.,TRBJ2-3,.,TRBV11-2,CASSLGRLATFIRTDTQYF,TGTGCCAGCAGCTTGGGGAGATTAGCTACATTCATACGCACAGATACGCAGTATTTT
TRBD2,TRBJ2-3,.,TRBV10-1,CASSDPAGDTDTQYF,TGCGCCAGCAGTGATCCAGCGGGGGACACAGATACGCAGTATTTT
.,TRBJ1-1,.,TRBV6-6,CASSYRGGDTEAFF,TGTGCCAGCAGTTACAGGGGAGGAGACACTGAAGCTTTCTTT
TRBD2,TRBJ2-3,.,TRBV3-1/TRBV3-2,CASSPWTSTDTQYF,TGTGCCAGCAGCCCCTGGACTAGTACAGATACGCAGTATTTT
TRBD1,TRBJ1-2,.,TRBV7-9,CASSAGPGQGDYGYTF,TGTGCCAGCAGCGCTGGACCGGGACAGGGAGACTATGGCTACACCTTC
TRBD2,TRBJ2-1,.,TRBV7-8,CASSLARVRTSGRSSYNEQFF,TGTGCCAGCAGCTTAGCGCGGGTCAGGACTAGCGGGAGGTCCTCCTACAATGAGCAGTTCTTC
.,TRBJ2-3,.,TRBV11-2,CASSRTGGKGDTQYF,TGTGCCAGCAGCCGAACTGGCGGGAAAGGAGATACGCAGTATTTT
.,TRBJ2-3,.,TRBV11-3,CASSLDGSTDTQYF,TGTGCCAGCAGCTTAGATGGCTCCACAGATACGCAGTATTTT
.,TRBJ2-1,once,TRBV3-1/TRBV3-2,CASSQQRGGNEQFF,TGTGCCAGCAGCCAACAACGGGGAGGCAATGAGCAGTTCTTC
.,TRBJ1-1,.,TRBV11-3,CASSLDGPLNTEAFF,TGTGCCAGCAGCTTAGATGGGCCTTTGAACACTGAAGCTTTCTTT
TRBD2,TRBJ2-3,.,TRBV13,CASSLEREAGDPDTQYF,TGTGCCAGCAGCTTAGAGCGGGAGGCTGGGGACCCAGATACGCAGTATTTT
.,TRBJ1-2,.,TRBV10-3,CAISDSGSGSYGYTF,TGTGCCATCAGTGATTCCGGGTCGGGGAGCTATGGCTACACCTTC
.,TRBJ1-2,.,TRBV21-1,CASSAQGTGNKTNYGYTF,TGTGCCAGCAGCGCCCAAGGGACAGGGAACAAAACTAACTATGGCTACACCTTC
TRBD2,TRBJ2-3,.,TRBV11-3,CASSLRSGGGDTQYF,TGTGCCAGCAGCTTAAGAAGCGGGGGGGGAGATACGCAGTATTTT
.,TRBJ2-2,once,TRBV13,CASSLGPIRSANTGELFF,TGTGCCAGCAGCTTAGGACCCATACGGTCCGCGAACACCGGGGAGCTGTTTTTT
.,TRBJ2-1,.,TRBV19,CASSIYGRGDNEQFF,TGTGCCAGTAGTATCTACGGGAGAGGGGACAATGAGCAGTTCTTC
.,TRBJ1-5,.,TRBV19,CASRTGSSNQPQHF,TGTGCCAGTAGAACGGGTTCCAGTAATCAGCCCCAGCATTTT
.,TRBJ2-2,.,TRBV24-1,CATSDWATGELFF,TGTGCCACCAGTGATTGGGCCACCGGGGAGCTGTTTTTT
.,TRBJ2-3,.,TRBV7-9,CASSFSGPGTDTQYF,TGTGCCAGCAGCTTTTCTGGGCCGGGAACAGATACGCAGTATTTT
.,TRBJ1-1,.,TRBV11-2,CASSFAWGGTEAFF,TGTGCCAGCAGCTTTGCTTGGGGAGGTACTGAAGCTTTCTTT
TRBD2,TRBJ2-3,.,TRBV5-3,CARSGLAGAYTQYF,TGTGCCAGAAGCGGACTAGCGGGAGCTTATACGCAGTATTTT
TRBD2,TRBJ2-1,.,TRBV4-3,CASSQERGDYNEQFF,TGCGCCAGCAGCCAAGAGCGGGGGGACTACAATGAGCAGTTCTTC
.,TRBJ2-3,.,TRBV11-3,CASSLVGRGTDTQYF,TGTGCCAGCAGCTTAGTTGGGAGGGGGACAGATACGCAGTATTTT
TRBD1,TRBJ1-4,.,TRBV6-5,CASSPQGAANEKLFF,TGTGCCAGCAGTCCCCAGGGGGCCGCTAATGAAAAACTGTTTTTT
.,TRBJ1-2,.,TRBV25-1,CASSSGASYGYTF,TGTGCCAGCAGTAGCGGGGCCTCCTATGGCTACACCTTC
.,TRBJ1-2,.,TRBV12-3/TRBV12-4,CASSLRGIHGYTF,TGTGCCAGCAGTTTACGGGGGATCCATGGCTACACCTTC
.,TRBJ1-2,.,TRBV6-6,CASSRGPTVSNYGYTF,TGTGCCAGCAGTCGAGGGCCCACCGTGAGTAACTATGGCTACACCTTC
.,TRBJ2-1,.,TRBV27,CASSPVGHSSSYNEQFF,TGTGCCAGCAGTCCCGTTGGACACTCGAGCTCCTACAATGAGCAGTTCTTC
TRBD1,TRBJ1-4,.,TRBV19,CASSIGGTGGVEKLFF,TGTGCCAGTAGTATCGGAGGGACAGGGGGTGTTGAAAAACTGTTTTTT
TRBD2,TRBJ2-3,.,TRBV6-6,CASSYVSGRAGDTQYF,TGTGCCAGCAGTTACGTGAGCGGGAGGGCGGGAGATACGCAGTATTTT
TRBD1,TRBJ2-5,.,TRBV5-1,CASSFGTGGQETQYF,TGCGCCAGCAGCTTTGGGACAGGGGGCCAAGAGACCCAGTACTTC
TRBD1,TRBJ1-1,.,TRBV10-3,CAISDYRDRGFTEAFF,TGTGCCATCAGTGATTATCGGGACAGGGGGTTTACTGAAGCTTTCTTT
TRBD1,TRBJ2-4,.,TRBV18,CASSPPGTVGIAKNIQYF,TGTGCCAGCTCACCACCCGGGACAGTGGGGATAGCCAAAAACATTCAGTACTTC
.,TRBJ1-2,.,TRBV3-1/TRBV3-2,CASSQDSRITKGYTF,TGTGCCAGCAGCCAAGATAGCCGGATAACTAAGGGCTACACCTTC